This entry features one T cell receptor beta chain sequence. Its antigen is not identified. The data were obtained in a study of PD-1 blockade in classical Hodgkin lymphoma. Study-level information: Treatment was intravenous nivolumab, 3 mg/kg every 2 weeks, until progression.

Measured with immunoSEQ multiplex PCR; TCRdb has only the in-frame clones, and not every one. The repertoire has some 18,000 clones, roughly 82% of them found once; the top ten carry about 28%. Relapses following autologous stem cell transplantation were seen in all patients, with brentuximab vedotin exposure varying. Germline V gene lookup returns CDR1 SGHNT and CDR2 YENEEA. The CDR3 is 16 residues long. V lost 5 bases to trimming and J lost 4 bases, with 17 bases between them. Overall study findings and caveats: Patients were excluded if nivolumab began under 1 year after ASCT (the autologous transplant). Healthy donors were reported to have higher baseline TCR diversity than newly diagnosed patients.

The clonotype comes from a human donor with classical Hodgkin lymphoma. The chain employs TRBV11-3 and TRBJ2-2, with D tentatively TRBD2 (6 bases). The source was peripheral blood mononuclear cells (PBMCs), collected before the second cycle of nivolumab. CDR3: CASSPEGWGGTGELFF. The CDR3 DNA reads TGTGCCAGCAGCCCAGAGGGCTGGGGAGGCACCGGGGAGCTGTTTTTT. Drawing the rest from reference TRBV11-3 and TRBJ2-2, the complete variable domain is EAGVVQSPRYKIIEKKQPVAFWCNPISGHNTLYWYLQNLGQGPELLIRYENEEAVDDSQLPKDRFSAERLKGVDSTLKIQPAELGDSAVYLCASSPEGWGGTGELFFGEGSRLTVL.